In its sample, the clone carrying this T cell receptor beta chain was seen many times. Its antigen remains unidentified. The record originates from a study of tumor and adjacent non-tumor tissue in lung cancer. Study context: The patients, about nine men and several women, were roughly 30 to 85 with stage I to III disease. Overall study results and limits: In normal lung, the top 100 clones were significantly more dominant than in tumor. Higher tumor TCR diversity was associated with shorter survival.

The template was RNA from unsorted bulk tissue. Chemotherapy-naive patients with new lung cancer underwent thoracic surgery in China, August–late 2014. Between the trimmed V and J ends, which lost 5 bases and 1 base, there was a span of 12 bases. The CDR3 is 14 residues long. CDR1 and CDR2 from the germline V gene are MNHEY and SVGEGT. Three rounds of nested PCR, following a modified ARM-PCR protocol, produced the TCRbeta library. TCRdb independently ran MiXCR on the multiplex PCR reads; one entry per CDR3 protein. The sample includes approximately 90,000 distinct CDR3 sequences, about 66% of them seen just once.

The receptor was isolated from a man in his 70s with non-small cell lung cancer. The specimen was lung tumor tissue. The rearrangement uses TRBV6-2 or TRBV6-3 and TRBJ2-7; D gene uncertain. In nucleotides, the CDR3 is TGTGCCAGCAGTGGAAACGTACTTTCCTACGAGCAGTACTTC. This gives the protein CASSGNVLSYEQYF.